The 12 T cell receptor beta chains below come from one sample, sequenced in a study of blood T cell repertoires in COVID-19. Only in-frame clones appear in the TCRdb table, and some are missing; sequencing was by immunoSEQ multiplex PCR. This table has about 400,000 clones, about 89% appearing once. The sequenced sample was peripheral blood. These receptor sequences come from a woman aged 25 to 39 with acute or convalescent COVID-19.

This chain links TRBV21-1 with TRBJ1-1; no check of the table's D call, TRBD1, against the DNA was made. TRBV21-1 is tagged as a pseudogene. The CDR3 runs 14 residues. This CDR3 is CASSKGTVYTEAFF. The DNA for the CDR3 is TGTGCCAGCAGCAAAGGGACAGTTTACACTGAAGCTTTCTTT.

The chain joins TRBV18 to TRBJ1-1; D remains unclear. V was trimmed by 3 bases and J by 0 bases, leaving 8 bases between them. Per germline, CDR1 KGHSH and CDR2 LQKENI. The CDR3 covers 14 residues. In nucleotides, the CDR3 is TGTGCCAGCTCACCCAACAGAGTGAACACTGAAGCTTTCTTT. Amino acid sequence: CASSPNRVNTEAFF.

This chain uses TRBV3-1 (or the pseudogene TRBV3-2) with TRBJ2-5, with 10 nucleotides matching TRBD2. Germline values: CDR1 LGHDT, CDR2 YNNKEL (reference sequence). The CDR3 runs 16 residues. V shed 3 bases and J 4 bases; nucleotides not matched to a gene: 8. The CDR3 is CASSHGIWTSGETQYF. The CDR3 coding sequence is TGTGCCAGCAGCCACGGGATCTGGACTAGCGGAGAGACCCAGTACTTC.

The chain is built from TRBV5-1 and TRBJ2-5; 7 positions agree with TRBD1. Germline V lookup: CDR1 SGHRS, CDR2 YFSETQ. This CDR3 has 14 residues. Trimming at V came to 0 bases and at J to 5 bases, leaving 4 bases not matched to a gene. This CDR3 is CASSLEGAVETQYF. DNA for the CDR3: TGCGCCAGCAGCTTGGAGGGGGCCGTTGAGACCCAGTACTTC.

The chain couples TRBV24-1 to TRBJ2-1; a possible D gene is TRBD1 (5 bases). The germline gives CDR1 KGHDR, CDR2 SFDVKD. The CDR3 is 16 amino acids. V lost 0 bases and J lost 7, with 15 bases in between. The CDR3 protein is CATSDLVRDLRNEQFF. CDR3 DNA sequence: TGTGCCACCAGTGATTTGGTCAGGGATTTAAGGAATGAGCAGTTCTTC.

The rearrangement uses TRBV2 and TRBJ1-1; TRBD1 matches 7 bases. The V gene end was trimmed by 3 bases and the J gene end by 6 bases; junction bases not matched to a gene: 7. The germline CDR1 and CDR2 sequences are SNHLY and FYNNEI. The CDR3 loop spans 14 amino acids. The CDR3, as DNA: TGTGCCAGCAGTGAGCCGACAGGGTCCTCTGAAGCTTTCTTT. It is translated as CASSEPTGSSEAFF.

The chain has TRBV4-1 and TRBJ1-1; 8 bases are a match to TRBD1. This CDR3 is 13 amino acids long. Germline assignment: CDR1 MGHRA and CDR2 YSYEKL. With V trimmed by 3 bases and J by 4 bases, 1 base remained unmatched. The CDR3 protein is CASSQGQVTEAFF. DNA of the CDR3: TGCGCCAGCAGCCAGGGACAGGTCACTGAAGCTTTCTTT.

V gene TRBV7-3 combines with J gene TRBJ2-1, with D hard to call. Trimming shortened V by 1 base and J by 9 bases, and 10 bases separated the two germline ends. The length of the CDR3 is 13 residues. Germline loops: CDR1 SGHTA, CDR2 FQGTGA. The CDR3 DNA follows: TGTGCCAGCAGCTTAAGTATCCCGGGTGAGCAGTTCTTC. Protein product: CASSLSIPGEQFF.

The rearrangement links TRBV7-8 to TRBJ1-1; a weak D match, TRBD1 (5 bases). This CDR3 is built from 14 residues. Germline values: CDR1 SGHVS, CDR2 FQNEAQ. V gave up 4 bases and J gave up 0 bases, with 9 bases separating them. CDR3 nucleotide sequence: TGTGCCAGCAGCTCGACAGTTATGAACACTGAAGCTTTCTTT. This encodes CASSSTVMNTEAFF.

This chain links TRBV12-5 with TRBJ2-1; a possible D gene is TRBD2 (5 bases). The CDR3 loop spans 17 amino acids. Germline V gene lookup returns CDR1 LGHNT and CDR2 FRNRAP. V was cut by 5 bases and J by 1 base, with 18 bases left in between. The CDR3 region has the DNA TGTGCTAGTGGTCCCGTTGGAGGAGGCCCTTCCTACAATGAGCAGTTCTTC. Its translation: CASGPVGGGPSYNEQFF. The variable domain in full, completed from reference TRBV12-5 and TRBJ2-1, reads DARVTQTPRHKVTEMGQEVTMRCQPILGHNTVFWYRQTMMQGLELLAYFRNRAPLDDSGMPKDRFSAEMPDATLATLKIQPSEPRDSAVYFCASGPVGGGPSYNEQFFGPGTRLTVL.

This chain links TRBV2 with TRBJ2-1; the match to TRBD2 covers 10 bases. The ends lost 8 bases at V and 0 bases at J; junction bases unmatched: 4. The CDR3 is made up of 15 amino acids. The germline gives CDR1 SNHLY, CDR2 FYNNEI. The CDR3 coding sequence is TGTGCCAGCGGGAAGCGGGGGGGCTCCTACAATGAGCAGTTCTTC. Its translation: CASGKRGGSYNEQFF.

The chain uses TRBV25-1 and TRBJ1-2, with TRBD1 matching over 7 bases. The CDR3 extends over 12 amino acids. Per germline, CDR1 MGHDK and CDR2 SYGVNS. The J segment lost 8 bases and the V segment lost 6 bases, leaving 6 bases of the junction unmatched. Here the CDR3 DNA reads TGTGCCAGCAGCACAGGGGCCCAAGGCTACACCTTC. Protein: CASSTGAQGYTF.